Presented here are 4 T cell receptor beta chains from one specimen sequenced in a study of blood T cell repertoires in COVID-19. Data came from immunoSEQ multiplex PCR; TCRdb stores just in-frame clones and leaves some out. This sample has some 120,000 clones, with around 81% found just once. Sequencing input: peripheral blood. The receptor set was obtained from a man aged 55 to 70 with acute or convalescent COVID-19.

CDR3 protein: CASSTDRGYGYTF. CDR3 in DNA: TGTGCCAGTAGCACCGACAGGGGCTATGGCTACACCTTC. This chain joins TRBV19 and TRBJ1-2, with TRBD1 identical over 8 bases. The CDR3 loop spans 13 amino acids. Germline trimming cut 6 bases from V and 4 bases from J; bases unmatched to any gene: 4. CDR1 is LNHDA and CDR2 is SQIVND in the germline V gene (reference sequence). Based on the CDR3 plus reference TRBV19 and TRBJ1-2, the full variable domain is DGGITQSPKYLFRKEGQNVTLSCEQNLNHDAMYWYRQDPGQGLRLIYYSQIVNDFQKGDIAEGYSVSREKKESFPLTVTSAQKNPTAFYLCASSTDRGYGYTFGSGTRLTVV.

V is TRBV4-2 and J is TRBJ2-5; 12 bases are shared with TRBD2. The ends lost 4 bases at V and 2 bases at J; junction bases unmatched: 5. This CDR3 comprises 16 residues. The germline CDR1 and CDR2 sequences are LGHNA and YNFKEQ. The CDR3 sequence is CASSRVTSGGQETQYF. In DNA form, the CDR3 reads TGTGCCAGCAGCCGGGTGACTAGCGGGGGTCAAGAGACCCAGTACTTC.

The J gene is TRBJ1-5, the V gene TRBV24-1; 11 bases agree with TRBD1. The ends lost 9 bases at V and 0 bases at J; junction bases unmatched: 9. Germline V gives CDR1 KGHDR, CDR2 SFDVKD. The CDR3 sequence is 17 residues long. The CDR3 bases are TGTGCCACCTCAGGACAGGGGGCCTCGTCTAGCAATCAGCCCCAGCATTTT. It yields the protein CATSGQGASSSNQPQHF.

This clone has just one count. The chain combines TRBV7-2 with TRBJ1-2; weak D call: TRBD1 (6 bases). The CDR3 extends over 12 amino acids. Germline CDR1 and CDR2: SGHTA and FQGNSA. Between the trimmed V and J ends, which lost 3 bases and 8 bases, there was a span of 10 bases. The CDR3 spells CASSFGTRGYTF. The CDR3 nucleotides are TGTGCCAGCAGCTTCGGGACACGGGGCTACACCTTC.